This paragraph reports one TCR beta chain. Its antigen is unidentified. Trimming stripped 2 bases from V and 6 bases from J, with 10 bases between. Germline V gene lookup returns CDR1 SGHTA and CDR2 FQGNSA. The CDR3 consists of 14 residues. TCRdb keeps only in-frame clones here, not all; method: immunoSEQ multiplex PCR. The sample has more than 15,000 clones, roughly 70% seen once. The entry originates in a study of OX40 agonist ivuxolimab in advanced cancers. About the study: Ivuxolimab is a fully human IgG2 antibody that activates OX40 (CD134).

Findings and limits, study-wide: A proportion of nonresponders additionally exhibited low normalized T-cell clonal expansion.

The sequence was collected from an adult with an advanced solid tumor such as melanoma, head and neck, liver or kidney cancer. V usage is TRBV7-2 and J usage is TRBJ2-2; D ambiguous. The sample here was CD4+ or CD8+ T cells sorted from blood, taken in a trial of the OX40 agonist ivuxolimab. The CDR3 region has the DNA TGTGCCAGCAGCTTATACGGAGAATCCGGGGAGCTGTTTTTT. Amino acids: CASSLYGESGELFF.